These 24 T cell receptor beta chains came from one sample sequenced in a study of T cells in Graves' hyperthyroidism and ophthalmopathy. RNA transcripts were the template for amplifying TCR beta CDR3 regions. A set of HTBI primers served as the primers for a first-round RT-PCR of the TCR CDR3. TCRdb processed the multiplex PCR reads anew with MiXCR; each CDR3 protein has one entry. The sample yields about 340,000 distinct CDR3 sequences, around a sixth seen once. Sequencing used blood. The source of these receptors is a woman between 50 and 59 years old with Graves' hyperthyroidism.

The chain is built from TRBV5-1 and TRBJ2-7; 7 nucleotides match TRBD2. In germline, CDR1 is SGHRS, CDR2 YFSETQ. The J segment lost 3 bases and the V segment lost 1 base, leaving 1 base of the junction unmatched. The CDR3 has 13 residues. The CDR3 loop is CASSLRGDYEQYF. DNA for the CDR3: TGCGCCAGCAGCTTGCGGGGGGACTACGAGCAGTACTTC.

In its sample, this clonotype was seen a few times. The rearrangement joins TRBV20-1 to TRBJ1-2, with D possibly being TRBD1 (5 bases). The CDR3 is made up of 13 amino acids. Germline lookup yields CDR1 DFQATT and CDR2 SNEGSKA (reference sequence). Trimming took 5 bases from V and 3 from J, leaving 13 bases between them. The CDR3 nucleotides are TGCAGTGCTGATGCCGGGACGGACTATGGCTACACCTTC. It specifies CSADAGTDYGYTF.

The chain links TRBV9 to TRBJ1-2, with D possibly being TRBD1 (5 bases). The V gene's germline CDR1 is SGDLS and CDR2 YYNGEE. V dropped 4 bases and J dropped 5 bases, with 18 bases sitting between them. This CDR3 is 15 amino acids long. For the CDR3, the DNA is TGTGCCAGCAGCCCAACAGGCTCTATAGAGTATGGCTACACCTTC. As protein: CASSPTGSIEYGYTF.

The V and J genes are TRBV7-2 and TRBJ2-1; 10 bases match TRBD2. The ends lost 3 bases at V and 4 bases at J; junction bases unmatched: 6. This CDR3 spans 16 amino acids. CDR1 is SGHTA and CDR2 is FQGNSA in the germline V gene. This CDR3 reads CASSLALAGVYNEQFF. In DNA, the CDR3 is TGTGCCAGCAGCTTGGCCCTAGCGGGGGTTTACAATGAGCAGTTCTTC.

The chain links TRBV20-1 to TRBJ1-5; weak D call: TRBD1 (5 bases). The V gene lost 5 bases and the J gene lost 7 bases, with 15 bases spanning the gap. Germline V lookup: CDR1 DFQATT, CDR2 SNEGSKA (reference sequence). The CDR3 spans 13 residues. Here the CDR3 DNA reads TGCAGTGCTTTGAACAGGCTAGGACAGCCCCAGCATTTT. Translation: CSALNRLGQPQHF.

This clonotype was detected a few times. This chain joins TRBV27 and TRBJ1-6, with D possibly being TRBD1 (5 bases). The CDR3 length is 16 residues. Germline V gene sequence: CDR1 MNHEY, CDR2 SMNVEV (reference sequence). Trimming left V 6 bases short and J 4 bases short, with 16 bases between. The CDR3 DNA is TGTGCCAGCAGACCAGACAGCTTGGATTATAATTCACCCCTCCACTTT. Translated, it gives CASRPDSLDYNSPLHF.

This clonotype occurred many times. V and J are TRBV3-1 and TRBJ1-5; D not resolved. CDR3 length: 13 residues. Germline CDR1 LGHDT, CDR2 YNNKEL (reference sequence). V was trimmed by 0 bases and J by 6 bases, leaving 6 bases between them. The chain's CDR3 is CASSQDIAQPQHF. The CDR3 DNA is TGTGCCAGCAGCCAAGATATCGCTCAGCCCCAGCATTTT.

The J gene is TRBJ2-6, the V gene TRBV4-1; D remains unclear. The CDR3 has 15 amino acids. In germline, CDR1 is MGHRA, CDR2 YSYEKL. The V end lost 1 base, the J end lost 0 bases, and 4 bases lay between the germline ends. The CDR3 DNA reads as TGCGCCAGCAGCCAAGGACACTCTGGGGCCAACGTCCTGACTTTC. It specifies CASSQGHSGANVLTF.

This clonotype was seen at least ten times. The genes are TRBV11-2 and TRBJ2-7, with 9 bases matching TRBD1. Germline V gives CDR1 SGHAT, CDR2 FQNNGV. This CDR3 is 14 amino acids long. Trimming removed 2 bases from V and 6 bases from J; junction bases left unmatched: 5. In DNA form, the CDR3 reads TGTGCCAGCAGCTTATACAGGGGGCAGGGCGAGCAGTACTTC. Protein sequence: CASSLYRGQGEQYF. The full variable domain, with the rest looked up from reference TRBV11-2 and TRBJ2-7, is EAGVAQSPRYKIIEKRQSVAFWCNPISGHATLYWYQQILGQGPKLLIQFQNNGVVDDSQLPKDRFSAERLKGVDSTLKIQPAKLEDSAVYLCASSLYRGQGEQYFGPGTRLTVT.

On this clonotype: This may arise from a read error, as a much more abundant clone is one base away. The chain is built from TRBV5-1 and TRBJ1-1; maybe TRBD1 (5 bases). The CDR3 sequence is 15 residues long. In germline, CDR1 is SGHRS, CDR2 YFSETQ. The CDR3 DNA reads TGCGCCAGCAGCTTGGGGCAGGGAGAGAGCACTGAAGCTCTCTTT. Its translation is CASSLGQGESTEALF.

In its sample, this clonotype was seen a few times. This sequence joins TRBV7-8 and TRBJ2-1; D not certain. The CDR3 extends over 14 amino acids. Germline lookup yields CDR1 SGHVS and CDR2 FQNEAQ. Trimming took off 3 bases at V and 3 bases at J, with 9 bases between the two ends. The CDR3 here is CASSLVTFYNEQFF. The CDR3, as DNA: TGTGCCAGCAGCTTGGTGACCTTCTACAATGAGCAGTTCTTC.

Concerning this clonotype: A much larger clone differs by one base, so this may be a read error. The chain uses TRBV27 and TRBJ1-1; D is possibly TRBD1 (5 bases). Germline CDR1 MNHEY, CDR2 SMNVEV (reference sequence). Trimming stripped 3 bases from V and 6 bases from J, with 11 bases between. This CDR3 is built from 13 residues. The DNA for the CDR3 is TGTGCCAGCAGTTTGGGGACGTACGCTGAAGCTTTCTTT. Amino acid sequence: CASSLGTYAEAFF.

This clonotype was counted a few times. The CDR3 nucleotides read TGTGCCAGCAACCCCGCACGGGGACTAGCGGGGGGGGAGACCCAGTACTTC. Protein: CASNPARGLAGGETQYF. J is TRBJ2-5 and V is TRBV5-8, with 16 bases identical to TRBD2. Per germline, CDR1 SGHTS and CDR2 YDEGEE. The ends lost 6 bases at V and 5 bases at J; junction bases unmatched: 10. CDR3 length: 17 residues.

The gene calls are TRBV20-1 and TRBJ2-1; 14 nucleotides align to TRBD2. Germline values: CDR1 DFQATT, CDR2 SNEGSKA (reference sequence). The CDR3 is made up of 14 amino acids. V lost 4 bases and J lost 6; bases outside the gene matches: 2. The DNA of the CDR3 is TGCAGTGCTACTGGACTAGCGGGAGGCAATGAGCAGTTCTTC. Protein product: CSATGLAGGNEQFF.

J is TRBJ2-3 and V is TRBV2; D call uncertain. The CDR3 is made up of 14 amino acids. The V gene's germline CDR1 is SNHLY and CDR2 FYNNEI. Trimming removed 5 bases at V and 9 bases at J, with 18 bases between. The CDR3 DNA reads TGTGCCAGCAGTCCGCCTCCGGCAGGCCAAACGCAGTATTTT. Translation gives CASSPPPAGQTQYF.

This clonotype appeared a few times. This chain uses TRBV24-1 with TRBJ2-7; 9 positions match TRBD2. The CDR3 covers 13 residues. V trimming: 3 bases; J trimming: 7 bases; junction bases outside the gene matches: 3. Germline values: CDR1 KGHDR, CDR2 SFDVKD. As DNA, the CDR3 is TGTGCCACCAGTGATGGCGCGGGAGGGGAGCAGTACTTC. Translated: CATSDGAGGEQYF.

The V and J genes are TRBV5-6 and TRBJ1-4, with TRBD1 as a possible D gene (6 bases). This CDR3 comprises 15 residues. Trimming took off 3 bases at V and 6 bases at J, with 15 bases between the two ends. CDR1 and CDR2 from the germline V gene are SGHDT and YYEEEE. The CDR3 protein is CASSSSGKGDEKLFF. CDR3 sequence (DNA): TGTGCCAGCAGCTCGTCAGGGAAGGGGGATGAAAAACTGTTTTTT.

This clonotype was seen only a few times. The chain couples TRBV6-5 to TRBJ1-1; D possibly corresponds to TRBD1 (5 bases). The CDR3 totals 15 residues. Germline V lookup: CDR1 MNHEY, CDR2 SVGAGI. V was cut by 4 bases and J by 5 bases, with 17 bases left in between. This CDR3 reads CASSWPGGPGTEAFF. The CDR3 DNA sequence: TGTGCCAGCAGTTGGCCGGGGGGTCCGGGGACTGAAGCTTTCTTT.

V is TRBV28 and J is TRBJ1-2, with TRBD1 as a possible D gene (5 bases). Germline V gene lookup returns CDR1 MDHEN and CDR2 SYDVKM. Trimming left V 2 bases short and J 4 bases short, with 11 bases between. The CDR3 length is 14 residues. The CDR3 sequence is CASSLRRAGYGYTF. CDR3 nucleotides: TGTGCCAGCAGTTTACGCAGGGCGGGCTATGGCTACACCTTC.

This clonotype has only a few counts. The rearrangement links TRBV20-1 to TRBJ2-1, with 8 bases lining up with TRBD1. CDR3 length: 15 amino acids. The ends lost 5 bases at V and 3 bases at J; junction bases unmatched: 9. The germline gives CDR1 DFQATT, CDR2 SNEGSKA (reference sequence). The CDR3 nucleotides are TGCAGTGCTCCCACCGACAGGGGTGACTACAATGAGCAGTTCTTC. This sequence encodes CSAPTDRGDYNEQFF.

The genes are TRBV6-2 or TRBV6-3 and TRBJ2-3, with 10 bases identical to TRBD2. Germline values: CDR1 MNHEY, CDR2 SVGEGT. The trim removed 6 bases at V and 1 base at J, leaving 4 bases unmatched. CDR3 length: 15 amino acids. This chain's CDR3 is CASRSGLAGTDTQYF. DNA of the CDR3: TGTGCCAGCAGATCTGGACTAGCGGGCACAGATACGCAGTATTTT.

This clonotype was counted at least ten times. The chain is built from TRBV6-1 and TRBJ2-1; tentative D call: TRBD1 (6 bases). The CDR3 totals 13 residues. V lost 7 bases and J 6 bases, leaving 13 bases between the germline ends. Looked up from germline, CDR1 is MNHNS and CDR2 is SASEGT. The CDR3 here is CASTRDIGNEQFF. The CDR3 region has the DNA TGTGCCAGCACCCGGGACATTGGCAATGAGCAGTTCTTC.

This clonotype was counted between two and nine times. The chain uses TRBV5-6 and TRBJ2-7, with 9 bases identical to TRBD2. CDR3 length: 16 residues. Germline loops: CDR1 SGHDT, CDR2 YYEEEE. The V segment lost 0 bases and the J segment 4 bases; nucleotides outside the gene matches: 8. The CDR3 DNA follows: TGTGCCAGCAGCTTGGCCAACCCTAGCGGGGCATACGAGCAGTACTTC. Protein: CASSLANPSGAYEQYF.

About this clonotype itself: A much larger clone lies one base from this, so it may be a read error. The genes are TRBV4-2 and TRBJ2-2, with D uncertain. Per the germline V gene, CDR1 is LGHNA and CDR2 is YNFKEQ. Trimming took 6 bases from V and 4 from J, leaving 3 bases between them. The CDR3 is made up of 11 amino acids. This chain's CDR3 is CASRATGELFF. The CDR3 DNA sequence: TGTGCCAGCAGAGCCACCGGGGAGCTGTTTTTT.